This TCR beta chain was identified in a study of shared clonotypes between healthy human individuals. This CDR3 region has 12 residues. Between the trimmed V and J ends, which lost 2 bases and 10 bases, there was a span of 14 bases. Germline V gives CDR1 SQVTM, CDR2 ANQGSEA. Measured with immunoSEQ multiplex PCR; TCRdb has only the in-frame clones, and not every one. The sample yields about 2.4 million clones, more than 80% seen once. Donors were healthy HIV-negative adults without recently reported acute infections or vaccinations. The clonotype originates from a man aged 18 to 29 in good health. Sequencing was performed on naive CD4+ T cells sorted from blood. Subset given: CD45RA+ positively selected. The rearrangement uses TRBV29-1 and TRBJ1-1, with D perhaps TRBD1 (6 bases). Written as DNA, the CDR3 is TGCAGCGTTGAACTTATTGACAGGACAGCTTTCTTT. Translation: CSVELIDRTAFF.